Presented here are 31 T cell receptor beta chains from one specimen sequenced in a study of T-cell reconstitution after alpha-beta-depleted transplantation in children. It was with unique molecular identifiers that the TCRbeta library was prepared. Each CDR3 protein is one row after TCRdb ran MiXCR on the PCR reads. There are under 300,000 distinct CDR3 sequences in the sample; 11% occur only once, and about 25% lies in the top ten. Sequenced here: peripheral blood, sampled 180 days after TCRalphabeta/CD19-depleted stem cell transplant. Source of these receptors: a male patient under 10 years old who had a stem cell transplant for chronic granulomatous disease, so the T cells may come from the graft donor.

This clonotype has at least ten counts. The chain joins TRBV11-2 to TRBJ2-7, with D perhaps matching TRBD1 or TRBD2 (5 bases each). Germline assignment: CDR1 SGHAT and CDR2 FQNNGV. The CDR3 loop spans 12 amino acids. The V gene lost 5 bases and the J gene lost 6 bases, with 11 bases spanning the gap. CDR3 DNA sequence: TGTGCCAGCAGCCTAACTAGGGGCGAGCAGTACTTC. Amino acids: CASSLTRGEQYF.

This clonotype was counted at least ten times. The V and J genes are TRBV7-2 and TRBJ2-3, with D uncertain. The germline V and J ends were trimmed by 1 base and 4 bases, with 9 bases remaining between them. The germline gives CDR1 SGHTA, CDR2 FQGNSA. The CDR3 has 14 residues. The CDR3 protein is CASSLVPLSDTQYF. As DNA, the CDR3 is TGTGCCAGCAGCTTAGTGCCTCTTTCAGATACGCAGTATTTT.

The chain joins TRBV2 to TRBJ2-7; D gene uncertain. Germline V gives CDR1 SNHLY, CDR2 FYNNEI. The V and J ends lost 6 bases and 9 bases respectively, with 12 bases between them. The CDR3 totals 11 residues. CDR3 coding DNA: TGTGCCAGCAGGGAGTTCTGGATGCAGTACTTC. Amino acids: CASREFWMQYF.

This clonotype has at least ten counts. The gene calls are TRBV6-1 and TRBJ1-2; 7 bases match TRBD1. After removal of 7 bases from V and 7 bases from J, the junction contained 12 bases not matched to a gene. Germline assignment: CDR1 MNHNS and CDR2 SASEGT. CDR3 size: 14 residues. The CDR3 reads CASTPLDRVAGYTF. The CDR3 DNA follows: TGTGCCAGCACCCCACTAGACAGGGTCGCTGGCTACACCTTC.

This clonotype was detected ten times or more. The J gene is TRBJ2-7, the V gene TRBV4-1; 10 positions agree with TRBD2. The CDR3 extends over 16 amino acids. The germline CDR1 and CDR2 sequences are MGHRA and YSYEKL. After removal of 3 bases from V and 0 bases from J, the junction contained 5 bases not matched to a gene. The CDR3 reads CASSHLLAGTSYEQYF. CDR3 coding DNA: TGCGCCAGCAGCCACCTACTAGCGGGAACCTCCTACGAGCAGTACTTC.

In its sample, this clonotype was seen many times. The chain couples TRBV20-1 to TRBJ2-7, with D hard to call. Trimming pared 6 bases from V and 0 bases from J, leaving 12 bases between. Germline V gives CDR1 DFQATT, CDR2 SNEGSKA (reference sequence). CDR3 length: 13 residues. CDR3 coding DNA: TGCAGTGCCACCCGGTATAGCTCCTACGAGCAGTACTTC. Translating it yields CSATRYSSYEQYF.

In regard to this clonotype: A much more abundant neighbour one base away suggests this may be a read error. The chain employs TRBV6-1 and TRBJ1-1; D is unclear. The CDR3 extends over 12 amino acids. CDR1 and CDR2 from the germline V gene are MNHNS and SASEGT. The DNA for the CDR3 is TGTGCCAGCATTGAATACCGGTCGGGGGCTTTCTTT. Its translation: CASIEYRSGAFF.

At least ten counts were recorded for this clonotype. CDR3 loop: CASSATFSSYNEQFF. Here the CDR3 DNA reads TGTGCCAGCAGCGCTACTTTTAGCTCCTACAATGAGCAGTTCTTC. V is TRBV7-2 and J is TRBJ2-1; D uncertain. The CDR3 sequence is 15 residues long. CDR1 and CDR2 (germline): SGHTA, FQGNSA. V was trimmed by 5 bases and J by 0 bases, leaving 11 bases between them. The full variable domain, in which reference TRBV7-2 and TRBJ2-1 provide the parts outside the CDR3, is GAGVSQSPSNKVTEKGKDVELRCDPISGHTALYWYRQSLGQGLEFLIYFQGNSAPDKSGLPSDRFSAERTGGSVSTLTIQRTQQEDSAVYLCASSATFSSYNEQFFGPGTRLTVL.

In this sample, this clonotype turned up many times. The V gene is TRBV7-6, the J gene TRBJ2-6; D not resolved. Trimming pared 0 bases from V and 0 bases from J, leaving 6 bases between. CDR3 length equals 16 residues. The V gene's germline CDR1 is SGHVS and CDR2 FNYEAQ. CDR3 region: CASSLAVNSGANVLTF. The CDR3 DNA is TGTGCCAGCAGCTTAGCGGTAAACTCTGGGGCCAACGTCCTGACTTTC.

This clonotype appeared many times. The rearrangement joins TRBV29-1 to TRBJ2-1; unclear D gene. Germline V gene sequence: CDR1 SQVTM, CDR2 ANQGSEA. Trimming took off 4 bases at V and 5 bases at J, with 9 bases between the two ends. This CDR3 has 12 amino acids. The CDR3 loop reads CSVGRVNNEQFF. The CDR3 region has the DNA TGCAGCGTTGGTAGGGTGAACAATGAGCAGTTCTTC.

On this clonotype itself: A much bigger clone sits one base away, suggesting this may be a read error. V and J are TRBV29-1 and TRBJ2-7, with 7 bases lining up with TRBD1. Germline values: CDR1 SQVTM, CDR2 ANQGSEA. The CDR3 totals 15 residues. The CDR3 DNA reads TGCAGCGTTGAAGATCCCACAGGGGTTCCCTACGTGCAGTACTTC. Translated: CSVEDPTGVPYVQYF.

Notes on this clonotype: One junction end disagrees with the germline gene, perhaps due to a read error. The chain employs TRBV4-2 and TRBJ2-1; D may be TRBD2 (6 bases). The CDR3 has 16 amino acids. CDR1 is LGHNA, CDR2 YNFKEQ, per germline. CDR3 nucleotide sequence: TGTACCAGCAGCCAAGCTCCCGGGAGCTCCTACAATGAGCAGTTCTTC. It codes for CTSSQAPGSSYNEQFF.

This clonotype appeared many times. The chain has TRBV12-3 or TRBV12-4 and TRBJ1-1, with TRBD1 identical over 7 bases. The J segment lost 5 bases and the V segment lost 5 bases, leaving 11 bases of the junction unmatched. This CDR3 spans 15 amino acids. CDR3 sequence reads: CASSTETGIRTEAFF. The CDR3 DNA follows: TGTGCCAGCAGTACCGAGACAGGGATCAGGACTGAAGCTTTCTTT.

Points on this clonotype: This could be a read error, since a much larger clone is one nucleotide away. In DNA, the CDR3 is TGTGCCATCAGTGAGTCTGGGACTAGCGCTTCCTGCGAGCAGTACTTC. Translation: CAISESGTSASCEQYF. This chain uses TRBV10-3 with TRBJ2-7, with 10 bases aligning to TRBD2. Germline-derived CDR1 and CDR2 are ENHRY and SYGVKD. This CDR3 region has 16 residues.

In this sample, this clonotype turned up many times. This chain connects TRBV5-1 to TRBJ2-2; no clear D. The V gene lost 0 bases and the J gene lost 4 bases, with 10 bases spanning the gap. This CDR3 is built from 15 residues. Germline loops: CDR1 SGHRS, CDR2 YFSETQ. CDR3 region: CASSLAFGPTGELFF. The CDR3, as DNA: TGCGCCAGCAGCTTGGCCTTTGGACCCACCGGGGAGCTGTTTTTT. Supplemented by reference TRBV5-1 and TRBJ2-2, the full variable domain reads KAGVTQTPRYLIKTRGQQVTLSCSPISGHRSVSWYQQTPGQGLQFLFEYFSETQRNKGNFPGRFSGRQFSNSRSEMNVSTLELGDSALYLCASSLAFGPTGELFFGEGSRLTVL.

Points on this clonotype: This CDR3 is missing its conserved last phenylalanine or tryptophan, likely due to a read error. The limits of the CDR3 on the DNA are not certain, so only TCRdb's listed CDR3 is given. This chain uses TRBV14 with TRBJ2-7. The germline CDR1 and CDR2 sequences are SGHDN and FVKESK. The CDR3 region is 13 residues in length, termini included. The CDR3: CASSQDLVGLIHL.

The sample holds many counts of this clonotype. The chain combines TRBV3-1 with TRBJ2-5; possibly TRBD2 for D (6 bases). Germline CDR1 is LGHDT and CDR2 is YNNKEL (reference sequence). This CDR3 has 17 amino acids. The V end lost 0 bases, the J end lost 1 base, and 15 bases lay between the germline ends. This CDR3 is CASSQDRWEATQETQYF. As DNA, the CDR3 is TGTGCCAGCAGCCAAGATAGGTGGGAGGCCACCCAAGAGACCCAGTACTTC.

This clonotype was counted many times. The chain carries TRBV3-1 and TRBJ2-3; a possible D gene is TRBD1 (5 bases). Germline CDR1 LGHDT, CDR2 YNNKEL (reference sequence). CDR3 length equals 14 residues. V dropped 0 bases and J dropped 6 bases, with 10 bases sitting between them. CDR3 residues: CASSQDRARDTQYF. In DNA, the CDR3 is TGTGCCAGCAGCCAAGACAGGGCCCGGGATACGCAGTATTTT.

This clonotype has only a few counts. V gene TRBV14 combines with J gene TRBJ2-3; possibly TRBD2 for D (6 bases). Germline CDR1 and CDR2: SGHDN and FVKESK. Trimming took 0 bases from V and 6 from J, leaving 10 bases between them. This CDR3 contains 14 residues. The CDR3 DNA follows: TGTGCCAGCAGCCAAGATTTAGCGGAGGATACGCAGTATTTT. Its protein is CASSQDLAEDTQYF.

This clonotype was seen repeatedly, ten times or more. The chain combines TRBV5-1 with TRBJ2-2; D unresolved. The length of the CDR3 is 15 residues. V lost 0 bases, J lost 1 base, and 7 bases lay in between. CDR1 and CDR2 (germline): SGHRS, YFSETQ. CDR3 amino acids: CASSLGQMNTGELFF. Here the CDR3 DNA reads TGCGCCAGCAGCTTGGGTCAGATGAACACCGGGGAGCTGTTTTTT. The full variable domain, with the rest looked up from reference TRBV5-1 and TRBJ2-2, is KAGVTQTPRYLIKTRGQQVTLSCSPISGHRSVSWYQQTPGQGLQFLFEYFSETQRNKGNFPGRFSGRQFSNSRSEMNVSTLELGDSALYLCASSLGQMNTGELFFGEGSRLTVL.

This clonotype was picked up a small number of times. The chain combines TRBV19 with TRBJ1-2, with D unclear. V lost 0 bases, J lost 3 bases, and 5 bases lay in between. This CDR3 contains 13 residues. Germline V lookup: CDR1 LNHDA, CDR2 SQIVND (reference sequence). CDR3 DNA: TGTGCCAGTAGTATAGACAGATACTATGGCTACACCTTC. Protein sequence: CASSIDRYYGYTF.

This clonotype was observed many times. V and J are TRBV7-8 and TRBJ1-5; 12 bases are a match to TRBD1. Germline V gene data show CDR1 as SGHVS and CDR2 as FQNEAQ. Trimming at V came to 0 bases and at J to 6 bases, leaving 18 bases not matched to a gene. The CDR3 contains 21 residues. CDR3 DNA sequence: TGTGCCAGCAGCTTAGCTGGGACAGGGGGCGCGGGAGGTGGAGATGGTCAGCCCCAGCATTTT. Amino acids: CASSLAGTGGAGGGDGQPQHF.

This clonotype was observed many times. The chain is built from TRBV20-1 and TRBJ1-1; maybe TRBD1 (6 bases). The CDR3 length is 14 residues. CDR1 DFQATT and CDR2 SNEGSKA come from the germline V gene (reference sequence). Trimming left V 0 bases short and J 4 bases short, with 12 bases between. CDR3 sequence reads: CSARDAGEGTEAFF. CDR3 DNA: TGCAGTGCTAGAGATGCAGGGGAGGGCACTGAAGCTTTCTTT.

This clonotype came up many times. The rearrangement uses TRBV7-2 and TRBJ2-5, with 13 nucleotides matching TRBD2. There are 16 residues in the CDR3. Germline V gene lookup returns CDR1 SGHTA and CDR2 FQGNSA. The J segment lost 2 bases and the V segment lost 2 bases, leaving 2 bases of the junction unmatched. The CDR3 here is CASSLTTSGGQETQYF. The CDR3 bases are TGTGCCAGCAGCTTAACGACTAGCGGGGGGCAAGAGACCCAGTACTTC.

Ten or more counts support this clonotype. CDR3: CASSSPLVRNIQYF. The CDR3 DNA sequence: TGTGCCAGCAGCTCCCCTCTGGTCAGGAACATTCAGTACTTC. The chain uses TRBV7-9 and TRBJ2-4, with unresolved D. V was clipped by 4 bases and J by 7 bases, with 14 bases between them. This CDR3 has 14 residues. Germline V lookup: CDR1 SEHNR, CDR2 FQNEAQ (reference sequence).

Ten or more counts support this clonotype. The rearrangement uses TRBV24-1 and TRBJ1-5; 7 bases align to TRBD1. V dropped 12 bases and J dropped 1; count of bases not matched to a gene: 11. Germline V CDR1 and CDR2: KGHDR, SFDVKD. CDR3 length: 15 residues. DNA for the CDR3: TGTGCCCCCTTTCATGGGACAGAGAGCAATCAGCCCCAGCATTTT. This gives the protein CAPFHGTESNQPQHF.

In its sample, this clonotype was seen many times. This sequence joins TRBV7-9 and TRBJ1-1; D not certain. The CDR3 spans 15 residues. CDR1 and CDR2 (germline): SEHNR, FQNEAQ (reference sequence). Trimming took off 2 bases at V and 2 bases at J, with 12 bases between the two ends. CDR3 sequence reads: CASSLYVGLNTEAFF. The CDR3 region has the DNA TGTGCCAGCAGCTTATACGTAGGGTTAAACACTGAAGCTTTCTTT.

This clonotype has just a few counts. The chain carries TRBV4-3 and TRBJ1-1; D call uncertain. The CDR3 extends over 13 amino acids. Germline-derived CDR1 and CDR2 are LGHNA and YSLEER. V lost 2 bases and J lost 3, with 7 bases in between. CDR3 sequence: CASSQYVDTEAFF. The CDR3 DNA reads as TGCGCCAGCAGCCAATACGTAGACACTGAAGCTTTCTTT.

This clonotype has ten or more counts. The chain has TRBV7-2 and TRBJ2-3; the D call may be TRBD1 or TRBD2 (5 bases each). This CDR3 comprises 14 residues. V was pared by 0 bases and J by 4 bases, with 8 bases between. Germline values: CDR1 SGHTA, CDR2 FQGNSA. CDR3 in DNA: TGTGCCAGCAGCTTAGCCGGGGCCCCAGATACGCAGTATTTT. Protein sequence: CASSLAGAPDTQYF.

Of note for this clonotype: This may stem from a read error, because a much larger clone lies one nucleotide away. The chain recombines TRBV5-1 with TRBJ1-1, with D maybe TRBD1 (6 bases). Trimming removed 1 base at V and 5 bases at J, with 15 bases between. Germline CDR1 is SGHRS and CDR2 is YFSETQ. The CDR3 sequence is 15 residues long. The CDR3 here is CASSLSAGGETEAFF. DNA for the CDR3: TGCGCCAGCAGCTTGTCGGCGGGGGGCGAGACTGAAGCTTTCTTT.

This clonotype has at least ten counts. The chain is built from TRBV3-1 and TRBJ2-3; TRBD1 is a possible D gene (6 bases). The germline V gene encodes CDR1 LGHDT and CDR2 YNNKEL (reference sequence). Trimming left V 5 bases short and J 6 bases short, with 18 bases between. This CDR3 region has 15 residues. The CDR3 nucleotides are TGTGCCAGCAGCAGGGGGACCGGCTTGGGGGATACGCAGTATTTT. The encoded protein is CASSRGTGLGDTQYF.